This T cell receptor beta chain came from a study of blood T cells in healthy people across ages. Each sample had at least 7 million PBMCs isolated. Using a J-beta primer mix together with a sample-barcoded 5' primer, a second PCR was run for about 6 to 12 cycles. Every sample produced at least 2.5 million CDR3-containing paired-end reads. TCRdb passed the 5' RACE reads through MiXCR, listing each CDR3 protein once. There are about 1.8 million distinct CDR3 sequences in the sample; 49% occur only once, and around 2.1% lies in the top ten. The sequence came from a woman between 40 and 55 years old in good health. Material for sequencing was blood.

The CDR3 loop reads CASSETPTEIIYNEQFF. The CDR3 nucleotides read TGTGCCAGCAGTGAAACGCCGACCGAAATAATTTACAATGAGCAGTTCTTC. The gene calls are TRBV6-1 and TRBJ2-1; the D is unclear. V dropped 2 bases and J dropped 4 bases, with 18 bases sitting between them. This CDR3 is 17 amino acids long. Germline CDR1 reads MNHNS; CDR2 reads SASEGT.